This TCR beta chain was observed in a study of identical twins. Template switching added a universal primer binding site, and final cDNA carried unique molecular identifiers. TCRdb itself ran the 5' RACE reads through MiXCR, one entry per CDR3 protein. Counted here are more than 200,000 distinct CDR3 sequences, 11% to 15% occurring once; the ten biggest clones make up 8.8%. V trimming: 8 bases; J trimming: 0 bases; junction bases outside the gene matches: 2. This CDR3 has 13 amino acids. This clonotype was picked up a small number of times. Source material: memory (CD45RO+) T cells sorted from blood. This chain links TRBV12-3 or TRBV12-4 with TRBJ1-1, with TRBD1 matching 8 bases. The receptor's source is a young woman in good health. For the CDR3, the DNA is TGTGCCAGCGGGGGACAGGTGAACACTGAAGCTTTCTTT. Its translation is CASGGQVNTEAFF.